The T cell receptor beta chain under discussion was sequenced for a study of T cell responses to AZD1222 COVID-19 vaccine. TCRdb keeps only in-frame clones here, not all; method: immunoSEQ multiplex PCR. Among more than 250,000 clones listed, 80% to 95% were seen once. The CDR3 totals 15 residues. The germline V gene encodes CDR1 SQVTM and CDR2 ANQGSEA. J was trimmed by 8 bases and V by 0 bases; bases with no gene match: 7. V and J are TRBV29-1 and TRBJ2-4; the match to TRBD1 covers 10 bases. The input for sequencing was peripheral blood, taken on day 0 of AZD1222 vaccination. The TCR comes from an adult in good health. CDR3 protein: CSVEDPDRGEDIQYF. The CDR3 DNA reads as TGCAGCGTTGAAGATCCGGACAGGGGGGAGGACATTCAGTACTTC.